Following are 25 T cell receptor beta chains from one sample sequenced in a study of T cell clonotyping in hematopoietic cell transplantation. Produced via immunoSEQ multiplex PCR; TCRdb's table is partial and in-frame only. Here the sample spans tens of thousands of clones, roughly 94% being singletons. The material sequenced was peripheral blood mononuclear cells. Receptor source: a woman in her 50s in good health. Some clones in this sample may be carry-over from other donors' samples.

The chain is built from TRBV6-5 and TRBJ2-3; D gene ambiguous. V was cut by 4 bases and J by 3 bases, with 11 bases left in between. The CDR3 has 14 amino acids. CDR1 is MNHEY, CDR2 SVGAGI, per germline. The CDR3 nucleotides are TGTGCCAGCAGTTTAACGACTCGGACAGATACGCAGTATTTT. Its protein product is CASSLTTRTDTQYF.

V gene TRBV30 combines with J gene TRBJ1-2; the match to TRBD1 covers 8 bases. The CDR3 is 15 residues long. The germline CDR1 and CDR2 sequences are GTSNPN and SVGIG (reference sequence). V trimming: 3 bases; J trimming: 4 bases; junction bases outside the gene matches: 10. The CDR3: CAWRRDRGPLYGYTF. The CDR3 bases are TGTGCCTGGAGACGAGACAGGGGACCCCTCTATGGCTACACCTTC. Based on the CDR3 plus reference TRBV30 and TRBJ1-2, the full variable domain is SQTIHQWPATLVQPVGSPLSLECTVEGTSNPNLYWYRQAAGRGLQLLFYSVGIGQISSEVPQNLSASRPQDRQFILSSKKLLLSDSGFYLCAWRRDRGPLYGYTFGSGTRLTVV.

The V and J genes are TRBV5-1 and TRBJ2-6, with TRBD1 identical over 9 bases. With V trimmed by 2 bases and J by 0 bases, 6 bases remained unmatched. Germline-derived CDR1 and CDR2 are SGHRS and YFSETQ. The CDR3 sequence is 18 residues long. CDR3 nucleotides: TGCGCCAGCAGCTTCTGGGACAGGGTGGACTCTGGGGCCAACGTCCTGACTTTC. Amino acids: CASSFWDRVDSGANVLTF.

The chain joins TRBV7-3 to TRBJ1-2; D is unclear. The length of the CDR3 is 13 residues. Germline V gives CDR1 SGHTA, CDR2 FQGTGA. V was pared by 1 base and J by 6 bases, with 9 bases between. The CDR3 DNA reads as TGTGCCAGCAGCTTAATGTGGGGTGATGGCTACACCTTC. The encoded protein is CASSLMWGDGYTF.

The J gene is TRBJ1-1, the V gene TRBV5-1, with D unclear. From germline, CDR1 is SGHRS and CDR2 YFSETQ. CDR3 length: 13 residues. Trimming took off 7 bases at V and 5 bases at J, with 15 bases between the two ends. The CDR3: CASGREGGTEAFF. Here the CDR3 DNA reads TGCGCCAGCGGAAGGGAGGGCGGGACTGAAGCTTTCTTT.

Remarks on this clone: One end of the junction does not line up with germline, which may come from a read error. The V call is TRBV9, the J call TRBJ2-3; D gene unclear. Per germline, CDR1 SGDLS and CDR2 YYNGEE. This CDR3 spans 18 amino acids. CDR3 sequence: CTSSVEIRRPGGLDTQYF. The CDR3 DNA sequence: TGTACCAGCAGCGTAGAAATTAGGAGACCCGGCGGATTAGATACGCAGTATTTT.

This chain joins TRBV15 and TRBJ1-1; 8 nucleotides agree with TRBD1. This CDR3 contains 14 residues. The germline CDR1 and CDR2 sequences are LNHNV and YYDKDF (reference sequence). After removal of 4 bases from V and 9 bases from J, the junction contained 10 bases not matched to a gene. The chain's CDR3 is CATSKDRASSQAFF. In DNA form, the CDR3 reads TGTGCCACCAGCAAGGACAGGGCAAGTTCTCAAGCTTTCTTT.

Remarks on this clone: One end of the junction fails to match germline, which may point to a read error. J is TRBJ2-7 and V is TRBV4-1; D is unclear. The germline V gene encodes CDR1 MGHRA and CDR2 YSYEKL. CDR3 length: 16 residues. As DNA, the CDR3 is TGCGCCAGCAGCCAAGGGTTGCCCAGCCAAGGCTACGAGCAGTACTTT. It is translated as CASSQGLPSQGYEQYF.

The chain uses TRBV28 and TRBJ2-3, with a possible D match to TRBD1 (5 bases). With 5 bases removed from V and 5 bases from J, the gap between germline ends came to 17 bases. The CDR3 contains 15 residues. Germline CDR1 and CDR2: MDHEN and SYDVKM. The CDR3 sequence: CASSPWGSLRDTQYF. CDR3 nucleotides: TGTGCCAGCAGTCCCTGGGGCAGCCTTAGAGATACGCAGTATTTT.

CDR3 in amino acids: CASSPRGPLPDTQYF. In DNA, the CDR3 is TGTGCCAGCAGCCCCCGGGGGCCGCTGCCAGATACGCAGTATTTT. The chain recombines TRBV9 with TRBJ2-3, with D perhaps matching TRBD1 or TRBD2 (6 bases each). Germline V gene sequence: CDR1 SGDLS, CDR2 YYNGEE. This CDR3 region has 15 residues. Trimming cost V 4 bases and J 4 bases, with 16 bases left between them.

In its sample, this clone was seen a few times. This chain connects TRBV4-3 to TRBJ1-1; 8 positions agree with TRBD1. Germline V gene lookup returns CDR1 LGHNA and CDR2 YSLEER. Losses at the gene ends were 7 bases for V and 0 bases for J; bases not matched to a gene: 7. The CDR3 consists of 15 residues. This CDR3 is CASTQGALMNTEAFF. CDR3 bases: TGCGCCAGCACCCAGGGGGCCCTAATGAACACTGAAGCTTTCTTT.

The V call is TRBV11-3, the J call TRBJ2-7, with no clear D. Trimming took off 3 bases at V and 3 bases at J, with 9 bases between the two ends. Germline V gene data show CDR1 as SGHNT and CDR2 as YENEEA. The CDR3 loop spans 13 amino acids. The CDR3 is CASSFSQIYEQYF. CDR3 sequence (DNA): TGTGCCAGCAGCTTTTCACAGATCTACGAGCAGTACTTC. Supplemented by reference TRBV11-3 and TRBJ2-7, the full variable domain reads EAGVVQSPRYKIIEKKQPVAFWCNPISGHNTLYWYLQNLGQGPELLIRYENEEAVDDSQLPKDRFSAERLKGVDSTLKIQPAELGDSAVYLCASSFSQIYEQYFGPGTRLTVT.

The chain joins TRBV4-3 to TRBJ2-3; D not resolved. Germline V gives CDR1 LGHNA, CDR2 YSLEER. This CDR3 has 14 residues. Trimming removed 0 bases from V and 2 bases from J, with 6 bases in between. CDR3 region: CASSQEWSTDTQYF. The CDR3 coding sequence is TGCGCCAGCAGCCAAGAGTGGTCCACAGATACGCAGTATTTT.

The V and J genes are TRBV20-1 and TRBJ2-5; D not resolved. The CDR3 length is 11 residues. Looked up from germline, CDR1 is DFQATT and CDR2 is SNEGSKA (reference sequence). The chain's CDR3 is CSNSGQETQYF. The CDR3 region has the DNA TGCAGCAACTCCGGGCAAGAGACCCAGTACTTC.

Here the CDR3 DNA reads TGTGCCAGTAGTACAAATCCGGGACAGGGGGCACTTGGCTACACCTTC. Translating gives CASSTNPGQGALGYTF. The V gene is TRBV19, the J gene TRBJ1-2; 12 positions agree with TRBD1. CDR1 and CDR2 (germline): LNHDA, SQIVND (reference sequence). The CDR3 loop spans 16 amino acids. J was trimmed by 7 bases and V by 4 bases; bases with no gene match: 10.

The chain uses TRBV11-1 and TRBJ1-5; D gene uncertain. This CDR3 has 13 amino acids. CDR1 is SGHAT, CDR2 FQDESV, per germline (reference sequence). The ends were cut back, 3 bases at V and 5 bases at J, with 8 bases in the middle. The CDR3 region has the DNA TGTGCCAGCAGCTTTGAGTGGGATCAGCCCCAGCATTTT. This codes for CASSFEWDQPQHF.

The chain's CDR3 is CASSYSEGGQETQYF. The CDR3 region has the DNA TGTGCCAGCAGTTACTCGGAGGGCGGCCAAGAGACCCAGTACTTC. The chain uses TRBV6-7 and TRBJ2-5, with D tentatively TRBD2 (6 bases). TRBV6-7 is flagged as an ORF with uncertain function. The CDR3 runs 15 residues. Trimming stripped 0 bases from V and 1 base from J, with 9 bases between.

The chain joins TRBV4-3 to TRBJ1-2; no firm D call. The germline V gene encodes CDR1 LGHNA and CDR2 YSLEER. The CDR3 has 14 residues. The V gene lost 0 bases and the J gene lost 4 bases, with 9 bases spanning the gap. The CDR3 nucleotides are TGCGCCAGCAGCCAAGATCCAAGGGCCTATGGCTACACCTTC. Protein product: CASSQDPRAYGYTF.

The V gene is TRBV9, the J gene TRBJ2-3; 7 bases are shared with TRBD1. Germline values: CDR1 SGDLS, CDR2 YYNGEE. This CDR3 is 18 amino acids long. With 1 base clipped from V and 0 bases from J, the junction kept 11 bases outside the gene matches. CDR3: CASSVQGRGSFSTDTQYF. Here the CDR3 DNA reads TGTGCCAGCAGCGTACAGGGCAGGGGGAGCTTCAGCACAGATACGCAGTATTTT.

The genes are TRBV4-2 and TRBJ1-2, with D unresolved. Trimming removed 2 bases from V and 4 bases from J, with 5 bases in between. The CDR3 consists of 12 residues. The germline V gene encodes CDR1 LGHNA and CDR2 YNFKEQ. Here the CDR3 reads CASSQSPYGYTF. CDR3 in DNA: TGTGCCAGCAGCCAATCCCCCTATGGCTACACCTTC.

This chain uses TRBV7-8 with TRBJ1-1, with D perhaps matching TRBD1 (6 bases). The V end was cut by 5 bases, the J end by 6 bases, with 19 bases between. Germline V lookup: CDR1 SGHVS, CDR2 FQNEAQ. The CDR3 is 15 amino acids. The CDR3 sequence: CASSTLQAGGPEAFF. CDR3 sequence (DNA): TGTGCCAGCAGCACGCTACAGGCGGGGGGGCCTGAAGCTTTCTTT.

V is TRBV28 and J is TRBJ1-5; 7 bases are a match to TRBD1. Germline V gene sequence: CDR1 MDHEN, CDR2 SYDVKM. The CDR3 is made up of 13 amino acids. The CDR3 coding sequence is TGTGCTACAATACAGGGGAATCGGCAGCCCCAGCATTTT. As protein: CATIQGNRQPQHF.

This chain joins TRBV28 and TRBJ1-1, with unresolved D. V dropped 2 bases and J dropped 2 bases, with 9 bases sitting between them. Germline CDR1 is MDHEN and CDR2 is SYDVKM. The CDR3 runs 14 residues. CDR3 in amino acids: CASSLPRGNTEAFF. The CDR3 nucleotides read TGTGCCAGCAGTTTACCCCGCGGAAACACTGAAGCTTTCTTT. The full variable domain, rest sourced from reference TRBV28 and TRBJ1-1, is DVKVTQSSRYLVKRTGEKVFLECVQDMDHENMFWYRQDPGLGLRLIYFSYDVKMKEKGDIPEGYSVSREKKERFSLILESASTNQTSMYLCASSLPRGNTEAFFGQGTRLTVV.

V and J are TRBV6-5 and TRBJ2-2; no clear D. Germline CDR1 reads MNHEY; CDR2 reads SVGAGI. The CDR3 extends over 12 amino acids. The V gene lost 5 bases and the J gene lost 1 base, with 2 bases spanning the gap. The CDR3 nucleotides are TGTGCCAGCAGTCGGAACACCGGGGAGCTGTTTTTT. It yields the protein CASSRNTGELFF.

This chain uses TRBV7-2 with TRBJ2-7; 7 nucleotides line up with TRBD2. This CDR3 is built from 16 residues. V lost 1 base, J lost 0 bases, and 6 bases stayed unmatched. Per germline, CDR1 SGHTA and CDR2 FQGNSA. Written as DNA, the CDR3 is TGTGCCAGCAGCTTAGGCCCAGCGGGGACCTCCTACGAGCAGTACTTC. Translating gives CASSLGPAGTSYEQYF.